The rows below give T cell receptor beta chains drawn from one sample of a study of vaccination and CD4 T cells after COVID-19. Which antigens these TCRs recognize remains unknown. A single record per CDR3 protein comes from TCRdb applying MiXCR to the PCR reads. The sample yields about 7,900 distinct CDR3 sequences, around a fifth seen once. The sequences come from CD4+ T cells from blood, cultured in vitro, collected after SARS-CoV-2 vaccination. The receptors shown here come from a human donor who had recovered from COVID-19. Each CDR3 is given with its conserved first and last residue. The order of the fields is D gene, clone size, J gene, V gene, CDR3 DNA, CDR3 protein. D genes are given only for firm matches. Rows may omit the clone size; those that give it use once, few, many or a size class.

d_gene: TRBD2; abundance: few; j_gene: TRBJ2-5; v_gene: TRBV5-4; CDR3nt: TGTGCCAGCAGCTTTGGTCGGGGGGGGAAAGAGACCCAGTACTTC; CDR3aa: CASSFGRGGKETQYF
d_gene: TRBD1; abundance: -; j_gene: TRBJ2-5; v_gene: TRBV9; CDR3nt: TGTGCCAGCAGCGACCGCTCACAGGGGGAGACCCAGTACTTC; CDR3aa: CASSDRSQGETQYF
d_gene: -; abundance: few; j_gene: TRBJ1-1; v_gene: TRBV6-1; CDR3nt: TGTGCCAGCAGGTCCTTGGGGGGCGCGATAACTGAAGCTTTCTTT; CDR3aa: CASRSLGGAITEAFF
d_gene: -; abundance: medium-sized; j_gene: TRBJ2-5; v_gene: TRBV5-1; CDR3nt: TGCGCCAGCAGCTTGATGACACCTTCGGAGACCCAGTACTTC; CDR3aa: CASSLMTPSETQYF
d_gene: -; abundance: medium-sized; j_gene: TRBJ1-1; v_gene: TRBV7-8; CDR3nt: TGTGCCAGCAGCCTCAACAGGGCTGAAGCTTTCTTT; CDR3aa: CASSLNRAEAFF
d_gene: TRBD1; abundance: -; j_gene: TRBJ2-3; v_gene: TRBV10-3; CDR3nt: TGTGCCATCAGTGGACAGGGGGCTAGAGATACGCAGTATTTT; CDR3aa: CAISGQGARDTQYF
d_gene: TRBD2; abundance: medium-sized; j_gene: TRBJ2-7; v_gene: TRBV27; CDR3nt: TGTGCCAGCAGTAAGGGTCCTAGCGGGGGCTCCTACGAGCAGTACTTC; CDR3aa: CASSKGPSGGSYEQYF
d_gene: -; abundance: few; j_gene: TRBJ1-2; v_gene: TRBV28; CDR3nt: TGTGCCAGCAGTTTACGGATGTATGGCTACACCTTC; CDR3aa: CASSLRMYGYTF
d_gene: TRBD1; abundance: medium-sized; j_gene: TRBJ1-5; v_gene: TRBV7-9; CDR3nt: TGTGCCAGCAGCCCCGGGACAGCGTCCGGGATTCAGCCCCAGCATTTT; CDR3aa: CASSPGTASGIQPQHF
d_gene: -; abundance: medium-sized; j_gene: TRBJ2-1; v_gene: TRBV7-6; CDR3nt: TGTGCCAGCAGCTTAGACAGCTCCTACAATGAGCAGTTCTTC; CDR3aa: CASSLDSSYNEQFF
d_gene: TRBD1; abundance: medium-sized; j_gene: TRBJ2-7; v_gene: TRBV28; CDR3nt: TGTGCCAGCAGACGACAGGGGGCGAGGGAGCAGTACTTC; CDR3aa: CASRRQGAREQYF
d_gene: -; abundance: medium-sized; j_gene: TRBJ2-7; v_gene: TRBV7-9; CDR3nt: TGTGCCAGCAGCAATTCCTCCGGGACTTACGAGCAGTACTTC; CDR3aa: CASSNSSGTYEQYF
d_gene: -; abundance: few; j_gene: TRBJ2-7; v_gene: TRBV19; CDR3nt: TGTGCCAGTTCAGAGAATAGGGTCCCTAGCTACGAGCAGTACTTC; CDR3aa: CASSENRVPSYEQYF
d_gene: TRBD2; abundance: -; j_gene: TRBJ2-1; v_gene: TRBV20-1; CDR3nt: TGCAGTGCTAGAGACCCCAGCGGGGGAGACAATGAGCAGTTCTTC; CDR3aa: CSARDPSGGDNEQFF
d_gene: -; abundance: -; j_gene: TRBJ1-1; v_gene: TRBV11-3; CDR3nt: TGTGCCAGCAGCCCCCGGGACGGTCCGAACACTGAAGCTTTCTTT; CDR3aa: CASSPRDGPNTEAFF
d_gene: -; abundance: -; j_gene: TRBJ2-4; v_gene: TRBV20-1; CDR3nt: TGCAGTGCTTCAGGGATAGCCAAAAACATTCAGTACTTC; CDR3aa: CSASGIAKNIQYF
d_gene: -; abundance: medium-sized; j_gene: TRBJ2-5; v_gene: TRBV4-1; CDR3nt: TGCGCCAGCAGCCAAGATCGGGGCCGGGCGGGGACCCAGTACTTC; CDR3aa: CASSQDRGRAGTQYF
d_gene: -; abundance: -; j_gene: TRBJ1-5; v_gene: TRBV19; CDR3nt: TGTGCCACCCGAGGACCGTCCTCTCAGCCCCAGCATTTT; CDR3aa: CATRGPSSQPQHF
d_gene: TRBD2; abundance: medium-sized; j_gene: TRBJ2-3; v_gene: TRBV20-1; CDR3nt: TGCAGTGCCATGACTAGCGGGGATACGCAGTATTTT; CDR3aa: CSAMTSGDTQYF
d_gene: -; abundance: -; j_gene: TRBJ2-1; v_gene: TRBV7-3; CDR3nt: TGTGCCAGCAGCTTAAATCCCCACTCTTACAATGAGCAGTTCTTC; CDR3aa: CASSLNPHSYNEQFF
d_gene: -; abundance: few; j_gene: TRBJ2-7; v_gene: TRBV11-2; CDR3nt: TGTGCCAGCAGCTCCGTCCGGGGTGCCTACGAGCAGTACTTC; CDR3aa: CASSSVRGAYEQYF
d_gene: -; abundance: medium-sized; j_gene: TRBJ1-1; v_gene: TRBV7-9; CDR3nt: TGTGCCAGCAGCTTGGGGAGGGGCGACCGGGACACTGAAGCTTTCTTT; CDR3aa: CASSLGRGDRDTEAFF
d_gene: TRBD1; abundance: medium-sized; j_gene: TRBJ2-7; v_gene: TRBV20-1; CDR3nt: TGCAGTGCTCCCCGGGACAGGGTTACCTACGAGCAGTACTTC; CDR3aa: CSAPRDRVTYEQYF
d_gene: -; abundance: few; j_gene: TRBJ1-2; v_gene: TRBV5-4; CDR3nt: TGTGCCAGCAGCCCCGGGACAACTAACTATGGCTACACCTTC; CDR3aa: CASSPGTTNYGYTF